The 16 T cell receptor beta chains in this list originate from one sample, sequenced in a study of T cell responses to AZD1222 COVID-19 vaccine. Measured with immunoSEQ multiplex PCR; TCRdb has only the in-frame clones, and not every one. The data contain some 91,000 clones, around nine tenths of them singletons. The sample in question was peripheral blood, obtained on day 0 of AZD1222 vaccination. Every receptor here comes from an adult in good health.

The chain carries TRBV10-3 and TRBJ2-2, with 7 nucleotides matching TRBD1. Trimming cost V 11 bases and J 0 bases; bases outside gene matches: 6. The CDR3 runs to 14 residues. Looked up from germline, CDR1 is ENHRY and CDR2 is SYGVKD. Here the CDR3 reads CASSGTANTGELFF. The DNA of the CDR3 is TGTGCCTCCTCCGGGACAGCGAACACCGGGGAGCTGTTTTTT.

The chain is built from TRBV27 and TRBJ1-2; 10 nucleotides align to TRBD1. This CDR3 contains 13 residues. With V trimmed by 6 bases and J by 6 bases, 4 bases remained unmatched. Germline CDR1 reads MNHEY; CDR2 reads SMNVEV (reference sequence). CDR3 region: CASRRGTGDGYTF. DNA of the CDR3: TGTGCCAGCAGACGCGGGACAGGGGATGGCTACACCTTC.

This clone occurred once. The chain combines TRBV3-1 (or the pseudogene TRBV3-2) with TRBJ1-5, with D perhaps TRBD1 (5 bases). V lost 0 bases and J 7 bases, leaving 13 bases between the germline ends. The CDR3 has 15 residues. The germline V gene encodes CDR1 LGHDT and CDR2 YNNKEL (reference sequence). The CDR3 nucleotides are TGTGCCAGCAGCCAAGATGGAACAGGTAAACAGCCCCAGCATTTT. Protein: CASSQDGTGKQPQHF.

The V and J genes are TRBV4-1 and TRBJ1-3; a possible D gene is TRBD1 (5 bases). The V end was cut by 5 bases, the J end by 0 bases, with 14 bases between. Germline V lookup: CDR1 MGHRA, CDR2 YSYEKL. The CDR3 consists of 16 residues. CDR3 in amino acids: CASSSGATDSGNTIYF. The CDR3 DNA reads as TGCGCCAGCAGCTCCGGGGCCACGGACTCTGGAAACACCATATATTTT.

The chain couples TRBV27 to TRBJ2-7; the D gene is possibly TRBD2 (6 bases). Trimming left V 3 bases short and J 2 bases short, with 11 bases between. Germline V gene lookup returns CDR1 MNHEY and CDR2 SMNVEV (reference sequence). The CDR3 extends over 14 amino acids. The CDR3 DNA reads as TGTGCCAGCAGTTTTTATGCGGGGACCTACGAGCAGTACTTC. Amino acid sequence: CASSFYAGTYEQYF.

The genes are TRBV5-5 and TRBJ2-3; 9 bases fit TRBD1. The junction had 5 bases not matched to a gene; V was cut back by 4 bases and J by 5 bases. The CDR3 is made up of 14 amino acids. From germline, CDR1 is SGHKS and CDR2 YYEKEE (reference sequence). The CDR3 DNA reads as TGTGCCAGCAGCCTCGGGACAGGGATAGATACGCAGTATTTT. Translating it yields CASSLGTGIDTQYF.

The rearrangement links TRBV2 to TRBJ2-7; 10 nucleotides match TRBD2. V dropped 7 bases and J dropped 3; count of bases not matched to a gene: 6. This CDR3 has 14 residues. From germline, CDR1 is SNHLY and CDR2 FYNNEI. CDR3 amino acids: CASIGLAGGYEQYF. The CDR3, as DNA: TGTGCCAGCATCGGATTAGCGGGGGGCTACGAGCAGTACTTC.

V gene TRBV6-6 combines with J gene TRBJ1-1; no firm D call. CDR1 is MNHNY, CDR2 SVGAGI, per germline (reference sequence). V lost 6 bases and J 11 bases, leaving 16 bases between the germline ends. The CDR3 covers 12 residues. The CDR3 region is CASSSPPGRAFF. Here the CDR3 DNA reads TGTGCCAGCAGCTCCCCCCCTGGCAGGGCTTTCTTT.

The chain couples TRBV28 to TRBJ1-2; perhaps TRBD1 as D (6 bases). Trimming pared 5 bases from V and 4 bases from J, leaving 20 bases between. CDR3 length: 16 amino acids. Looked up from germline, CDR1 is MDHEN and CDR2 is SYDVKM. The CDR3 coding sequence is TGTGCCAGCAGTCTCCTAATTGGTGGGGGCGCCTATGGCTACACCTTC. Translation: CASSLLIGGGAYGYTF.

This chain joins TRBV4-1 and TRBJ1-1; perhaps TRBD1 as D (5 bases). The germline V and J ends were trimmed by 3 bases and 4 bases, with 12 bases remaining between them. The CDR3 totals 14 residues. Germline lookup yields CDR1 MGHRA and CDR2 YSYEKL. The CDR3 DNA reads as TGCGCCAGCAGCCAGGGCCCTAGGGGCACTGAAGCTTTCTTT. This gives the protein CASSQGPRGTEAFF.

This clone appeared a single time. The chain is built from TRBV29-1 and TRBJ2-1; 9 bases align to TRBD2. After removal of 7 bases from V and 6 bases from J, the junction contained 19 bases not matched to a gene. The CDR3 length is 17 residues. The germline V gene has CDR1 SQVTM and CDR2 ANQGSEA. CDR3 region: CSGTGTSLAVSSNEQFF. CDR3 in DNA: TGCAGCGGGACCGGGACTAGCCTGGCGGTCTCATCCAATGAGCAGTTCTTC.

The chain combines TRBV24-1 with TRBJ1-6; D is undetermined. Germline-derived CDR1 and CDR2 are KGHDR and SFDVKD. The V end lost 2 bases, the J end lost 7 bases, and 23 bases lay between the germline ends. The CDR3 spans 19 residues. DNA of the CDR3: TGTGCCACCAGTGATTCGCGCGCCAGGCACCCATGGTGGAATTCACCCCTCCACTTT. Translation: CATSDSRARHPWWNSPLHF.

V and J are TRBV12-3 or TRBV12-4 and TRBJ2-3, with a weak D call TRBD2 (6 bases). This CDR3 has 12 residues. V was pared by 3 bases and J by 9 bases, with 10 bases between. The CDR3 sequence is CASSLWRGTQYF. CDR3 coding DNA: TGTGCCAGCAGTTTGTGGCGGGGAACGCAGTATTTT.

The DNA for the CDR3 is TGTGCCACCAGCAGAGATGAGGGAGTGGATACGCAGTATTTT. It specifies CATSRDEGVDTQYF. The chain recombines TRBV15 with TRBJ2-3, with a weak D call TRBD2 (5 bases). The V end was cut by 0 bases, the J end by 6 bases, with 10 bases between. The V gene's germline CDR1 is LNHNV and CDR2 YYDKDF (reference sequence). The CDR3 spans 14 residues.

The chain uses TRBV11-2 and TRBJ1-4; possibly TRBD1 for D (5 bases). V was pared by 5 bases and J by 8 bases, with 15 bases between. The CDR3 length is 14 residues. The germline V gene has CDR1 SGHAT and CDR2 FQNNGV. CDR3 nucleotide sequence: TGTGCCAGCAGCCCGGTGGGACGGGGGGAAAAACTGTTTTTT. Its protein product is CASSPVGRGEKLFF.

V is TRBV7-9 and J is TRBJ1-1; D uncertain. CDR1 and CDR2 from the germline V gene are SEHNR and FQNEAQ (reference sequence). V lost 5 bases to trimming and J lost 2 bases, with 18 bases between them. The CDR3 covers 16 residues. CDR3 sequence reads: CASSPRPPTDNTEAFF. The DNA of the CDR3 is TGTGCCAGCAGCCCCCGACCCCCGACGGACAACACTGAAGCTTTCTTT.